This TCR beta chain stems from a study of T-cell reconstitution after alpha-beta-depleted transplantation in children. The CDR3 is 16 residues long. Trimming cost V 4 bases and J 6 bases; bases outside gene matches: 6. Germline CDR1 and CDR2: PRHDT and FYEKMQ (reference sequence). Many counts were recorded for this clonotype. The TCRbeta library was prepared with unique molecular identifiers. Each CDR3 protein gets one entry after TCRdb re-called the PCR reads with MiXCR. The sample carries around 440,000 distinct CDR3 sequences, about 10% recorded once. The specimen was PBMCs, collected before TCRalphabeta/CD19-depleted stem cell transplant. The genes are TRBV13 and TRBJ2-1, with 13 bases lining up with TRBD2. The receptor was derived from a child aged 2 to 15 with inherited bone marrow failure, due to receive a stem cell transplant. The CDR3 DNA follows: TGTGCCAGCAGCTGGCCGACTAGCGGGGGGCTCAATGAGCAGTTCTTC. Translating gives CASSWPTSGGLNEQFF.